The 14 T cell receptor beta chains below all came from one sample that was sequenced in a study of post-analysis software for immune sequencing data. cDNA libraries of TCR beta carried unique molecular identifiers. MiXCR, run by TCRdb on the PCR reads, gives a single entry per CDR3 protein. The sample contains about 430,000 distinct CDR3 sequences, approximately 42% of which appear only once. These receptors have no identified antigens. Overall study findings and caveats: About five TRBV segments occurring more often in patients than controls included TRBV5-6, TRBV5-1 and TRBV20-1.

Sample: blood. The origin of the receptors is a girl aged 2 to 9 with multiple sclerosis.

This clonotype came up a few times. The chain combines TRBV7-9 with TRBJ1-2; 8 bases map to TRBD1. The V and J ends lost 4 bases and 4 bases, in that order; junction bases with no gene match: 8. CDR1 and CDR2 from the germline V gene are SEHNR and FQNEAQ (reference sequence). The CDR3 is made up of 15 amino acids. CDR3 coding DNA: TGTGCCAGCAGCTCCTCCGGGGACAGGACCTATGGCTACACCTTC. As protein: CASSSSGDRTYGYTF. Combining the CDR3 with reference TRBV7-9 and TRBJ1-2 gives the whole variable domain DTGVSQNPRHKITKRGQNVTFRCDPISEHNRLYWYRQTLGQGPEFLTYFQNEAQLEKSRLLSDRFSAERPKGSFSTLEIQRTEQGDSAMYLCASSSSGDRTYGYTFGSGTRLTVV.

The chain uses TRBV5-1 and TRBJ2-2; D is perhaps TRBD1 (7 bases). Trimming cost V 3 bases and J 5 bases, with 14 bases left between them. This CDR3 contains 15 residues. The germline CDR1 and CDR2 sequences are SGHRS and YFSETQ. CDR3 loop: CASSSTAGGTGELFF. The CDR3 nucleotides are TGCGCCAGCAGCTCGACAGCAGGGGGGACCGGGGAGCTGTTTTTT.

This clonotype has more than one count but fewer than ten. The CDR3 DNA reads as TGTGCCACCGCGGGGAGCCCCACAGATACGCAGTATTTT. Protein sequence: CATAGSPTDTQYF. The chain carries TRBV24-1 and TRBJ2-3; maybe TRBD2 (6 bases). The CDR3 spans 13 residues. Trimming left V 9 bases short and J 2 bases short, with 11 bases between. The germline V gene has CDR1 KGHDR and CDR2 SFDVKD.

In nucleotides, the CDR3 is TGTGCCAGCAGTCGCCCAGGGGGACTAGCGGGAGGAGAGACCCAGTACTTC. Its translation is CASSRPGGLAGGETQYF. The rearrangement uses TRBV28 and TRBJ2-5; 15 bases are a match to TRBD2. The junction had 8 bases not matched to a gene; V was cut back by 5 bases and J by 4 bases. The length of the CDR3 is 17 residues. Germline V CDR1 and CDR2: MDHEN, SYDVKM.

The rearrangement links TRBV5-1 to TRBJ1-2, with D hard to call. This CDR3 contains 15 residues. Germline lookup yields CDR1 SGHRS and CDR2 YFSETQ. V was shortened by 4 bases and J by 5 bases, with 18 bases between the two germline ends. CDR3 loop: CASSPDGSTIYGYTF. The DNA for the CDR3 is TGCGCCAGCAGCCCAGACGGATCTACTATTTATGGCTACACCTTC.

The chain has TRBV6-5 and TRBJ2-7; D is unresolved. This CDR3 has 15 residues. Trimming took 0 bases from V and 4 from J, leaving 13 bases between them. CDR1 and CDR2 from the germline V gene are MNHEY and SVGAGI. Here the CDR3 DNA reads TGTGCCAGCAGTTACTCATGGGGTCGAGGTTACGAGCAGTACTTC. It is translated as CASSYSWGRGYEQYF.

The CDR3 sequence: CSVAGVAGRTYEQYF. The CDR3 coding sequence is TGCAGCGTAGCCGGAGTAGCGGGAAGAACCTACGAGCAGTACTTC. This chain uses TRBV29-1 with TRBJ2-7, with 8 bases identical to TRBD2. The trim removed 6 bases at V and 2 bases at J, leaving 12 bases unmatched. Germline V gives CDR1 SQVTM, CDR2 ANQGSEA. The CDR3 is 15 residues long.

The chain carries TRBV7-2 and TRBJ1-5, with D perhaps matching TRBD1 (6 bases). The CDR3 runs to 16 residues. V gave up 0 bases and J gave up 0 bases, with 9 bases separating them. Germline CDR1 and CDR2: SGHTA and FQGNSA. The CDR3 coding sequence is TGTGCCAGCAGCTTAGCAGGGGGTTCTAGCAATCAGCCCCAGCATTTT. Translating it yields CASSLAGGSSNQPQHF. Complete variable domain (other parts from reference TRBV7-2 and TRBJ1-5): GAGVSQSPSNKVTEKGKDVELRCDPISGHTALYWYRQSLGQGLEFLIYFQGNSAPDKSGLPSDRFSAERTGGSVSTLTIQRTQQEDSAVYLCASSLAGGSSNQPQHFGDGTRLSIL.

This chain joins TRBV7-3 and TRBJ2-4, with TRBD2 matching over 12 bases. Judging by the DNA end, TRBJ2-7 fits better; the J call may be wrong. CDR1 is SGHTA, CDR2 FQGTGA, per germline. The CDR3 loop spans 15 amino acids. CDR3 sequence: CASSVTSGSLHEQYF. The CDR3 nucleotides are TGTGCCAGCAGCGTGACTAGCGGGAGCCTGCACGAGCAGTACTTC.

The rearrangement joins TRBV27 to TRBJ2-3, with 7 nucleotides matching TRBD1. Per the germline V gene, CDR1 is MNHEY and CDR2 is SMNVEV (reference sequence). Trimming removed 5 bases from V and 6 bases from J; junction bases left unmatched: 11. The CDR3 runs 15 residues. The CDR3 spells CASSQNRGSYDTQYF. CDR3 sequence (DNA): TGTGCCAGCAGTCAAAACAGGGGATCGTACGATACGCAGTATTTT.

A few counts support this clonotype. The chain joins TRBV7-3 to TRBJ1-2; weak D call: TRBD1 (5 bases). Germline CDR1 SGHTA, CDR2 FQGTGA. V gave up 5 bases and J gave up 3 bases, with 10 bases separating them. This CDR3 is 13 amino acids long. Here the CDR3 reads CASSPGPYYGYTF. Here the CDR3 DNA reads TGTGCCAGCAGCCCGGGACCGTACTATGGCTACACCTTC.

The chain combines TRBV5-1 with TRBJ2-7, with D possibly matching TRBD2 (6 bases). Germline CDR1 SGHRS, CDR2 YFSETQ. V was shortened by 4 bases and J by 2 bases, with 16 bases between the two germline ends. The CDR3 runs 15 residues. This CDR3 is CASSPLPGETYEQYF. CDR3 bases: TGCGCCAGCAGCCCACTACCGGGAGAGACCTACGAGCAGTACTTC.

Of note for this clonotype: A read error may account for a junction end that differs from germline. The rearrangement links TRBV12-3 or TRBV12-4 to TRBJ2-5, with D perhaps TRBD1 (5 bases). Near its end, the DNA agrees better with TRBJ2-7, so the J call may be wrong. The CDR3 spans 15 residues. CDR3 sequence reads: CANSSRAGPYYEQYF. In nucleotides, the CDR3 is TGTGCCAACAGTTCCAGGGCAGGTCCCTACTACGAGCAGTACTTC.

This chain joins TRBV11-2 and TRBJ2-3; 7 positions agree with TRBD1. In germline, CDR1 is SGHAT, CDR2 FQNNGV. This CDR3 has 16 residues. Trimming removed 5 bases from V and 5 bases from J; junction bases left unmatched: 13. The CDR3 protein is CASSARGQERGDTQYF. The CDR3 DNA follows: TGTGCCAGCAGCGCACGTGGACAGGAGAGAGGAGATACGCAGTATTTT.